Below are 17 T cell receptor beta chains sequenced from a single sample in a study of sequential checkpoint blockade in melanoma. Libraries were prepared by immunoSEQ multiplex PCR; TCRdb keeps only in-frame clonotypes and omits some of them. The top ten hold around 57% of the sample, which has about 12,000 clones, about three quarters seen once. The treatment: randomized to nivolumab then ipilimumab (arm A) or the reverse (arm B). The sample was CD8+ T cells sorted from blood (inferred from file names), taken from a patient given nivolumab and ipilimumab in sequence. Every receptor here comes from a human donor with melanoma.

This rearrangement joins TRBV4-1 to TRBJ1-5; 8 bases match TRBD1. The J segment lost 5 bases and the V segment lost 3 bases, leaving 6 bases of the junction unmatched. Germline V lookup: CDR1 MGHRA, CDR2 YSYEKL. The CDR3 length is 15 residues. Here the CDR3 reads CASSHSGGRYQPQHF. The CDR3 DNA reads as TGCGCCAGCAGCCACTCAGGGGGCCGTTATCAGCCCCAGCATTTT.

In DNA form, the CDR3 reads TGTGCCAGCAGAGACGACAGCTACGAGCAGTACTTC. Protein: CASRDDSYEQYF. V is TRBV11-2 and J is TRBJ2-7; possibly TRBD1 for D (5 bases). Trimming removed 6 bases at V and 3 bases at J, with 9 bases between. Germline V lookup: CDR1 SGHAT, CDR2 FQNNGV. This CDR3 region has 12 residues. Filled out from reference TRBV11-2 and TRBJ2-7, the complete variable domain reads EAGVAQSPRYKIIEKRQSVAFWCNPISGHATLYWYQQILGQGPKLLIQFQNNGVVDDSQLPKDRFSAERLKGVDSTLKIQPAKLEDSAVYLCASRDDSYEQYFGPGTRLTVT.

In this sample, this clone turned up once. This chain joins TRBV9 and TRBJ1-2; D is possibly TRBD1 (5 bases). The CDR3 spans 14 residues. V shed 3 bases and J shed 4 bases, with 13 bases lying between them. From germline, CDR1 is SGDLS and CDR2 YYNGEE. CDR3 nucleotides: TGTGCCAGCAGCGACAACCAGGGTAGCTATGGCTACACCTTC. It translates to CASSDNQGSYGYTF.

The chain recombines TRBV4-3 with TRBJ1-4; 7 bases match TRBD1. The germline gives CDR1 LGHNA, CDR2 YSLEER. The CDR3 is 15 residues long. J lost 7 bases, V lost 2 bases, and 7 bases had no gene match. The CDR3 region is CASSQSTGWGEKLFF. The CDR3 DNA reads TGCGCCAGCAGCCAATCGACAGGGTGGGGTGAAAAACTGTTTTTT.

J is TRBJ2-3 and V is TRBV28; D is possibly TRBD1 (5 bases). CDR3 size: 14 residues. Germline loops: CDR1 MDHEN, CDR2 SYDVKM. V lost 5 bases to trimming and J lost 2 bases, with 11 bases between them. The CDR3 nucleotides are TGTGCCAGCAGTCAAAAGGGGTTCACAGATACGCAGTATTTT. Its protein product is CASSQKGFTDTQYF.

The CDR3: CASSPGQGLRNYGYTF. The CDR3 coding sequence is TGCGCCAGCAGCCCAGGACAGGGCCTAAGAAACTATGGCTACACCTTC. The V call is TRBV4-3, the J call TRBJ1-2; TRBD1 matches 8 bases. CDR3 length equals 16 residues. Looked up from germline, CDR1 is LGHNA and CDR2 is YSLEER. The V and J ends lost 4 bases and 2 bases, in that order; junction bases with no gene match: 9.

The chain recombines TRBV28 with TRBJ2-5; D possibly corresponds to TRBD2 (5 bases). This CDR3 has 15 residues. V lost 3 bases, J lost 2 bases, and 13 bases lay in between. CDR1 and CDR2 from the germline V gene are MDHEN and SYDVKM. The CDR3 loop is CASSFGLASQETQYF. The CDR3 DNA reads TGTGCCAGCAGTTTCGGGCTAGCTTCTCAAGAGACCCAGTACTTC.

This chain uses TRBV5-6 with TRBJ2-5, with TRBD1 as a possible D gene (6 bases). The CDR3 contains 14 residues. The V gene's germline CDR1 is SGHDT and CDR2 YYEEEE. V lost 3 bases, J lost 0 bases, and 9 bases lay in between. The CDR3 reads CASSSGQYQETQYF. CDR3 DNA sequence: TGTGCCAGCAGCTCAGGACAGTACCAAGAGACCCAGTACTTC.

The rearrangement links TRBV5-6 to TRBJ2-7; D is undetermined. The germline V and J ends were trimmed by 2 bases and 5 bases, with 8 bases remaining between them. Per the germline V gene, CDR1 is SGHDT and CDR2 is YYEEEE. CDR3 length equals 12 residues. The chain's CDR3 is CASSFVENEQYF. CDR3 bases: TGTGCCAGCAGCTTCGTCGAGAACGAGCAGTACTTC.

The chain couples TRBV27 to TRBJ2-7, with D possibly TRBD2 on 5 matching bases. V gave up 6 bases and J gave up 6 bases, with 12 bases separating them. The CDR3 consists of 12 residues. Germline values: CDR1 MNHEY, CDR2 SMNVEV (reference sequence). CDR3 residues: CASRDPGVEQYF. The CDR3 nucleotides read TGTGCCAGCAGGGACCCCGGGGTCGAGCAGTACTTC.

This clone was found a few times. The V call is TRBV4-1, the J call TRBJ1-1; D is possibly TRBD1 (5 bases). Germline V CDR1 and CDR2: MGHRA, YSYEKL. Trimming took 4 bases from V and 3 from J, leaving 18 bases between them. The CDR3 runs 16 residues. The CDR3 loop reads CASSLSGQGGYTEAFF. The CDR3 DNA reads as TGCGCCAGCAGCCTCTCGGGTCAGGGAGGATACACTGAAGCTTTCTTT.

The rearrangement joins TRBV11-2 to TRBJ1-3, with 8 positions matching TRBD1. The length of the CDR3 is 15 residues. Germline V lookup: CDR1 SGHAT, CDR2 FQNNGV. With V trimmed by 8 bases and J by 1 base, 7 bases remained unmatched. CDR3 sequence (DNA): TGTGCCAGCTCGGGACAGGCACCATCTGGAAACACCATATATTTT. It is translated as CASSGQAPSGNTIYF.

This clone came up once. The rearrangement joins TRBV19 to TRBJ2-7, with 9 positions matching TRBD2. The CDR3 runs to 15 residues. CDR1 and CDR2 (germline): LNHDA, SQIVND (reference sequence). The V gene end was trimmed by 2 bases and the J gene end by 4 bases; junction bases not matched to a gene: 6. The CDR3 nucleotides read TGTGCCAGTAGTATAATTAGCGGGAGTTCTTACGAGCAGTACTTC. It specifies CASSIISGSSYEQYF. Variable domain in full (rest from reference TRBV19 and TRBJ2-7): DGGITQSPKYLFRKEGQNVTLSCEQNLNHDAMYWYRQDPGQGLRLIYYSQIVNDFQKGDIAEGYSVSREKKESFPLTVTSAQKNPTAFYLCASSIISGSSYEQYFGPGTRLTVT.

J is TRBJ2-7 and V is TRBV6-5; D remains ambiguous. The length of the CDR3 is 13 residues. V lost 0 bases to trimming and J lost 4 bases, with 7 bases between them. Germline V lookup: CDR1 MNHEY, CDR2 SVGAGI. The CDR3 DNA follows: TGTGCCAGCAGTTACTCGATTAGTTACGAGCAGTACTTC. Its protein product is CASSYSISYEQYF.

About this clone: A far more abundant clone sits one base away, making this likely a read error. This chain joins TRBV6-5 and TRBJ1-1; D is undetermined. The CDR3 sequence is 15 residues long. Germline loops: CDR1 MNHEY, CDR2 SVGAGI. Trimming shortened V by 5 bases and J by 6 bases, and 19 bases separated the two germline ends. The CDR3 loop reads CASSTVEGLGSEAFF. As DNA, the CDR3 is TGTGCCAGCAGTACCGTGGAGGGTCTGGGATCTGAAGCTTTCTTT.

The CDR3 spells CASSLGYTEAFF. The CDR3 DNA follows: TGTGCCAGCAGCTTAGGCTACACTGAAGCTTTCTTT. This chain connects TRBV7-3 to TRBJ1-1; D gene unclear. CDR1 is SGHTA, CDR2 FQGTGA, per germline. The CDR3 totals 12 residues. V lost 2 bases, J lost 3 bases, and 4 bases lay in between. Supplemented by reference TRBV7-3 and TRBJ1-1, the full variable domain reads GAGVSQTPSNKVTEKGKYVELRCDPISGHTALYWYRQSLGQGPEFLIYFQGTGAADDSGLPNDRFFAVRPEGSVSTLKIQRTERGDSAVYLCASSLGYTEAFFGQGTRLTVV.

The chain recombines TRBV10-1 with TRBJ1-6; 9 bases are shared with TRBD1. Germline CDR1 and CDR2: WNHNN and SYGVQD (reference sequence). This CDR3 has 18 residues. V was pared by 4 bases and J by 7 bases, with 14 bases of the junction left unmatched. DNA of the CDR3: TGCGCCAGCAGTGCCGGGACAGGGCTTTTGATTAGGAATTCACCCCTCCACTTT. The encoded protein is CASSAGTGLLIRNSPLHF.